One and the same sample provided the 8 T cell receptor beta chains below, sequenced in a study of blood T cell repertoires in COVID-19. The data were produced by immunoSEQ multiplex PCR, yet TCRdb's version contains in-frame clones alone and is incomplete. The sample lists approximately 180,000 clones, approximately 92% seen once, with roughly 0.56% in the top ten. Sequencing was carried out using peripheral blood. The receptors were gathered from a man aged 45-65 years with acute or convalescent COVID-19.

The chain couples TRBV5-1 to TRBJ2-5; 7 positions agree with TRBD2. Per the germline V gene, CDR1 is SGHRS and CDR2 is YFSETQ. V dropped 4 bases and J dropped 5; count of bases not matched to a gene: 8. CDR3 length: 14 residues. Here the CDR3 DNA reads TGCGCCAGCAGCCTCACTAGCGTAGGGGAGACCCAGTACTTC. Protein: CASSLTSVGETQYF.

Comment on this clone: The same CDR3 is also encoded by other DNA sequences in this sample. The chain uses TRBV18 and TRBJ1-1; D uncertain. The CDR3 extends over 13 amino acids. Germline V CDR1 and CDR2: KGHSH, LQKENI. Trimming shortened V by 1 base and J by 0 bases, and 3 bases separated the two germline ends. The chain's CDR3 is CASSPRVNTEAFF. The CDR3 DNA is TGTGCCAGCTCACCACGAGTGAACACTGAAGCTTTCTTT.

The rearrangement links TRBV12-2 to TRBJ2-7; TRBD1 reflects the table's D call only, with no check against the DNA. TRBV12-2 is a documented pseudogene. This CDR3 comprises 14 residues. In DNA, the CDR3 is TGTGCAAGTCGCTCTAATGACAAGTCCTACGAGCAGTACGTC. This sequence encodes CASRSNDKSYEQYV.

The V and J genes are TRBV9 and TRBJ2-7; tentatively, D is TRBD1 (6 bases). This CDR3 is 13 amino acids long. The V and J ends lost 0 bases and 5 bases respectively, with 9 bases between them. The germline V gene encodes CDR1 SGDLS and CDR2 YYNGEE. The CDR3 nucleotides read TGTGCCAGCAGCGTAGAAGAGGGGGACGAGCAGTACTTC. It yields the protein CASSVEEGDEQYF. The variable domain in full, with the rest retrieved from reference TRBV9 and TRBJ2-7, is DSGVTQTPKHLITATGQRVTLRCSPRSGDLSVYWYQQSLDQGLQFLIQYYNGEERAKGNILERFSAQQFPDLHSELNLSSLELGDSALYFCASSVEEGDEQYFGPGTRLTVT.

This clone was seen a handful of times. CDR3 sequence: CASSITGVALGYTF. DNA for the CDR3: TGTGCCAGTAGTATAACAGGGGTAGCCCTTGGCTACACCTTC. V is TRBV19 and J is TRBJ1-2; TRBD1 aligns across 7 bases. The CDR3 is 14 residues long. After removal of 2 bases from V and 7 bases from J, the junction contained 7 bases not matched to a gene. Germline lookup yields CDR1 LNHDA and CDR2 SQIVND (reference sequence).

The gene calls are TRBV3-1 (or the pseudogene TRBV3-2) and TRBJ1-1; D is perhaps TRBD1 (6 bases). Deletions cut 0 bases from V and 2 bases from J, with 16 bases between. The CDR3 extends over 17 amino acids. The germline CDR1 and CDR2 sequences are LGHDT and YNNKEL (reference sequence). The CDR3 bases are TGTGCCAGCAGCCAAGATCATCGGGACACAAAAAACACTGAAGCTTTCTTT. This codes for CASSQDHRDTKNTEAFF.

The rearrangement links TRBV5-1 to TRBJ2-3; perhaps TRBD2 as D (6 bases). Trimming cost V 1 base and J 5 bases, with 14 bases left between them. The CDR3 totals 15 residues. Germline loops: CDR1 SGHRS, CDR2 YFSETQ. The CDR3 is CASSLSGGNRDTQYF. CDR3 nucleotides: TGCGCCAGCAGCTTGTCTGGCGGGAATAGAGATACGCAGTATTTT.

The rearrangement joins TRBV10-3 to TRBJ2-1, with 14 bases that match TRBD2. The CDR3 loop spans 16 amino acids. The germline V gene has CDR1 ENHRY and CDR2 SYGVKD. V lost 6 bases to trimming and J lost 7 bases; unmatched junction nucleotides: 8. The CDR3 sequence: CAIRFETSGRGNEQFF. The CDR3 nucleotides read TGTGCCATCAGATTTGAGACTAGCGGGAGGGGGAATGAGCAGTTCTTC.